This T cell receptor (beta chain) was profiled in a study of cytomegalovirus exposure and HLA in healthy donors (TCRdb year 2017). In terms of the full investigation: An earlier analysis of approximately 640 of the donors reported approximately 290 Gb of sequence data and around 110 million unique TCR beta sequences from 150 million to 200 million T cells. An early release that covered 500 to 800 HLA-typed donors contained approximately 300 gigabases of sequencing data and around 80 million unique TCR sequences. Among the roughly 370 genotyped donors, more than 70% belonged to the genetic ancestry cluster associated with self-reported Caucasian donors. The study aimed to test whether signatures of past pathogen exposure could be identified by cataloging public T cell receptors. Using immunosequencing, the study profiled T cell repertoires from about 610 subjects and related those repertoires to cytomegalovirus serostatus. Besides the first cohort of some 670 subjects, a separate validation cohort made up of roughly 120 different subjects was used. High-throughput TCR immunosequencing, statistical association of individual TCRs with disease status, and machine learning were combined to predict cytomegalovirus infection status. In a later analysis, previously published TCR beta repertoires from hundreds of donors were re-analyzed and high-resolution HLA genotyping was added so that TCR occurrence patterns could be studied. Rather than drawing on any new phenotypic data, the later analysis identified candidate immune exposures from TCR beta sequences and the way those sequences occurred across donors. In an earlier analysis of over 550 of the donors, high-throughput TCR beta sequencing was used to judge whether each TCR beta V gene segment behaved as functional or pseudogenic. Donor age, sex, ethnicity and CMV serostatus were compiled together with the repertoire data. A later genetic analysis used genome-wide SNP genotypes for about 60% of the roughly 670 donors, treating that subset as a discovery cohort. Every repertoire in the discovery cohort had been generated on one and the same sequencing platform. HLA typing covered class I and class II loci at four-digit resolution. Typing coverage differed by locus: A, B, C, DRB1 and DQB1 were typed in roughly 620-640 donors, DQA1 in 522, DPA1 in approximately 600, and DPB1 in 472. Four or five DR-DQ haplotypes were handled as single units for association and clustering, since linkage in the cohort was strong. On average, 235,054 unique TCR beta nucleotide sequences were sequenced per donor among 350 to 400 genotyped donors of the cohort, with 15% to 20% of those sequences being non-productive. Study-wide findings and limitations: Immune exposure information for the cohort was limited to CMV serostatus. A later analysis reported that several top co-occurrence clusters appeared linked to parvovirus B19, influenza, CMV and Epstein-Barr virus. Because counts were too low, around 18 rarely observed V segments, including chromosome 9 orphons, were left out of the earlier analysis of 500 to 650 of the donors. While some public TCRs were present in many individuals, most TCR sequences turned up only very rarely across donors. A later genetic analysis reported fewer N-insertions in productive TCRs among donors in an Asian-associated ancestry cluster than the roughly 650-donor mean. V-gene and J-gene trimming of TCR beta chains was associated with a missense DCLRE1C variant in a later genetic analysis, and the association was replicated in an independent cohort. Sequencing depth was assumed to be roughly uniform across donors in the presence/absence analyses, though that assumption may not hold. According to a later analysis, most CMV-associated TCR beta chains appeared to be HLA-restricted, and the HLA associations seemed to be driven largely by CMV exposure. Broadly in line with IMGT annotations, most TCR beta V segments showed up in productive rearrangements about 87% or about 30% of the time in an earlier analysis of roughly 590 of the donors. Some IMGT-functional V segments, including TRBV6-2 and TRBV6-3, could not be told apart with the 87-base-pair reads, so those segments were excluded. Specific HLA alleles were associated with around 18,000 TCR beta sequences at a false discovery rate of 0.05 in a later analysis. In a later analysis, TCR association rates were found to vary across HLA loci, with the most associated TCRs seen for DRB1 alleles and the fewest for HLA-C alleles. Compared with equally common non-associated chains, HLA-associated TCR beta chains in a later analysis were more clonally expanded and had lower generation probabilities. The classifier was reported to diagnose cytomegalovirus status with high specificity and sensitivity in both the original and validation cohorts. The study listed 164 TCR beta chains as associated with cytomegalovirus. Strong co-occurrence of HLA alleles, especially DR and DQ, made assigning TCR associations to individual alleles difficult. The authors suggested that the approach could potentially be generalized to other disease states and immunological phenotypes. Because HLA typing was unavailable for some donors at each locus, only the typed subset was used in association tests. In vitro tests confirmed that a few of the cytomegalovirus-associated TCR beta chains recognize cytomegalovirus antigens. A cluster of highly shared sequence variants was judged likely to represent a technical artifact of the sequencing pipeline. Correlated functional status among segregating V segments might reflect linkage disequilibrium, but an unknown experimental factor could not be ruled out. In this cohort, only TCR beta chains were sequenced, and detectable features were limited by the absence of alpha or paired-chain data. A further reported finding was that TCR beta sequences accurately predicted the HLA-A and HLA-B alleles for most subjects in the first cohort.

Library preparation was by the immunoSEQ multiplex PCR assay. For the multiplex PCR, a mixture combining 60 forward primers for TCR Vbeta segments and 13 reverse primers for TCR Jbeta segments was used. A multiplex PCR assay on genomic DNA amplified the CDR3 region of rearranged TCR beta genes. The Illumina HiSeq System was used to sequence the amplified TCR beta libraries as 87-base-pair reads. In the authors' own workflow: Across the 500 to 700 repertoires, a later analysis counted tens of millions of unique TCR beta chains, roughly 11 million of which were shared by at least two donors. Raw reads were error-corrected and collapsed into unique sequences with a nearest-neighbor algorithm that merged closely related sequences to remove PCR and sequencing errors. V, D and J gene segments were assigned by aligning CDR3 sequences to IMGT reference sequences. For a sequence to be retained, a match of at least six nucleotides was required to both a V gene segment and a J gene segment. Rearrangements were classified as productive when the CDR3 lacked stop codons and remained in frame with V and J, and all other rearrangements were classified as non-productive. Following IMGT convention, CDR3 was defined as the stretch from the second conserved V-encoded cysteine to the conserved J-encoded phenylalanine. The earlier analysis of a few hundred of the donors excluded sequences that lacked an unambiguous match to a single V gene segment. In an earlier analysis of a few hundred of the donors, a V segment was called functional when productive rearrangements were above 56.7%, and segregating when the standard deviation between donors exceeded 5%. A statistical classification framework was built to diagnose cytomegalovirus status from the catalog of TCR beta chain sequences. In a later analysis, V and J genes were assigned by comparing TCR nucleotide sequences against IMGT/GENE-DB human TR gene sequences. In a later analysis, CDR3 sequences and most-parsimonious VDJ recombination scenarios were assigned using the TCRdist pipeline. A later analysis defined each TCR beta chain by its CDR3 amino acid sequence plus V-gene family, and excluded reads lacking a unique V-gene family. A later analysis removed several hundred highly shared, low-generation-probability nucleotide sequences to deal with suspected cross-contamination and a sequencing artifact. A later analysis calculated a clonal expansion index for each public chain from normalized within-repertoire ranks of inferred template counts. Generation probabilities in a later analysis came from a VDJ recombination model fitted to out-of-frame rearrangements, and those results were checked against IGoR. In a later analysis, TCR-TCR, TCR-HLA and TCR-CMV co-occurrence was scored with hypergeometric tests, and a repertoire-size bias correction was applied to TCR pairs. False discovery rates were estimated in a later analysis by permuting HLA or CMV assignments 20 times. In a later analysis, co-occurring TCRs were grouped using DBSCAN, with TCRdist sequence similarity added in when clustering inside HLA-allele-positive subsets. Repertoires with fewer than 30,000 or more than 120,000 public chains, plus five repertoires with anomalous nucleotide sharing, were excluded from co-occurrence clustering. TCRdb holds this immuneACCESS table with in-frame rearrangements only. Some clones are missing; in checked studies, unresolved V genes explain under half, and the rest has no known cause. V and J calls and clone size come straight from that table; D and trimming were deduced from the DNA. The sample has some 120,000 clones on record, about 84% of them singletons. Together, the top ten hold roughly 4% of the sample.

The cohort was made up of approximately 670 healthy bone marrow donors. At the time of sampling, all cohort members were nominally healthy, though unrecorded immune exposures were likely present. The donor tested CMV seropositive and was one of the 289 seropositive cohort members. Each donor provided a peripheral blood sample, and peripheral blood mononuclear cells were used for TCR beta sequencing. Genomic DNA extraction from the blood cell samples was performed with the Qiagen DNeasy Blood Extraction Kit. For CDR1 and CDR2, the germline V gene (reference sequence) lists SGHNT and YYREEE. From cysteine to phenylalanine, the CDR3 is 14 amino acids long. Only CDR3 DNA remains: 42 bases, in frame from the first base. In the case of this clone: Its antigen is still unknown. The junction does not match germline at one end; this may be a read error.

Sample: PBMCs. This sequence uses TRBV5-4 and TRBJ2-5; the D gene is perhaps TRBD2, on 5 matching bases. The TCR originated in a man between 18 and 29 years old in good health and CMV-seropositive. This receptor has the CDR3 CASSLGLGRETQYF. The DNA sequence reads TGTGCCAGCAGCTTGGGTTTGGGAAGGGAGACTCAGTACTTC.